This T cell receptor beta chain was identified in a study of blood T cell repertoires in COVID-19. As for the study in general: Specimens from acute and convalescent COVID-19 originated in the United States, Italy and Spain. Sample material is recorded as cDNA or gDNA derived from T cells, B-cell-depleted T cells, or PBMCs.

The V gene's germline CDR1 is LNHDA and CDR2 SQIVND (reference sequence). V was trimmed by 3 bases and J by 1 base, leaving 6 bases between them. CDR3 size: 13 residues. Original processing notes: For nucleated cells, counts were estimated from reference gene primer amplification. The table came from immunoSEQ multiplex PCR; TCRdb's copy has only in-frame clones and leaves some out. V and J calls and clone size are as listed in that table; D and trimming were resolved from the DNA. The profile shows 85,000 to 120,000 clones, nearly 90% of them singletons. This TCR came from a man in his forties or fifties with active COVID-19. Sequenced sample: peripheral blood. This chain uses TRBV19 with TRBJ1-1; weak D call: TRBD1 (5 bases). The CDR3 sequence is CASSIRENTEAFF. The CDR3 coding sequence is TGTGCCAGTAGTATCAGGGAGAACACTGAAGCTTTCTTT.